Presented here are 32 T cell receptor beta chains from one specimen sequenced in a study of neurological immune-mediated disorders (dated 2019 in TCRdb). Library prep was done by 5' RACE. Instrument used: Illumina HiSeq 2500. Clones were called with MiXCR by TCRdb after fastp trimmed the public reads at Q25, and only in-frame beta chains were retained. Entries are consolidated by CDR3 protein sequence, retaining the most common genes and DNA. The sample data list under 50,000 distinct CDR3 sequences, and about an eighth of these were observed just once. The top ten constitute 3.5% to 5.5% of the sample. The meaning of the sample's time point label: longitudinal time-point 2. The specimen sequenced was PBMCs. The receptors were gathered from a male donor with HTLV-1-associated myelopathy (HAM/TSP).

Ten or more counts support this clonotype. This chain connects TRBV7-6 to TRBJ1-5; D call uncertain. The germline V gene has CDR1 SGHVS and CDR2 FNYEAQ. The CDR3 runs to 15 residues. Trimming removed 1 base from V and 6 bases from J, with 13 bases in between. CDR3 loop: CASSLDVGPGQPQHF. In nucleotides, the CDR3 is TGTGCCAGCAGCTTAGATGTAGGGCCTGGTCAGCCCCAGCATTTT.

The CDR3 DNA is TGTGCCAGCAGTTTAGCTTCCGGGGTCCCCTACGAGCAGTACTTC. This gives the protein CASSLASGVPYEQYF. The chain employs TRBV28 and TRBJ2-7, with a possible D match to TRBD2 (5 bases). V lost 2 bases, J lost 2 bases, and 13 bases lay in between. Germline lookup yields CDR1 MDHEN and CDR2 SYDVKM. This CDR3 comprises 15 residues.

Ten or more counts support this clonotype. The V gene is TRBV5-1, the J gene TRBJ2-7; 11 bases map to TRBD1. Looked up from germline, CDR1 is SGHRS and CDR2 is YFSETQ. V shed 7 bases, J shed 6 bases, and the junction held 6 bases outside the gene matches. CDR3 length: 13 amino acids. The chain's CDR3 is CASSGQGVSEQYF. In DNA, the CDR3 is TGCGCCAGCTCGGGACAGGGGGTCTCCGAGCAGTACTTC.

In its sample, this clonotype was seen many times. DNA for the CDR3: TGTGCCATCAGGAGGGGTGACAAGGGGGAAAAACTGTTTTTT. Translation gives CAIRRGDKGEKLFF. The V call is TRBV10-3, the J call TRBJ1-4, with D possibly matching TRBD1 (5 bases). The germline V gene has CDR1 ENHRY and CDR2 SYGVKD. Deletions cut 6 bases from V and 8 bases from J, with 16 bases between. The CDR3 extends over 14 amino acids.

Many counts were recorded for this clonotype. The V call is TRBV5-1, the J call TRBJ2-3; TRBD1 or TRBD2 may be the D gene (5 bases each). Germline lookup yields CDR1 SGHRS and CDR2 YFSETQ. CDR3 length: 14 residues. The V gene lost 7 bases and the J gene lost 3 bases, with 15 bases spanning the gap. CDR3 sequence (DNA): TGCGCCAGCGGCAGGGAGTCACGTACAGATACGCAGTATTTT. Amino acid sequence: CASGRESRTDTQYF.

This chain connects TRBV4-2 to TRBJ2-5; the match to TRBD2 covers 11 bases. V trimming: 4 bases; J trimming: 3 bases; junction bases outside the gene matches: 10. Germline-derived CDR1 and CDR2 are LGHNA and YNFKEQ. The CDR3 runs 17 residues. The CDR3 reads CASSPALTSGGEETQYF. CDR3 coding DNA: TGTGCCAGCAGCCCAGCCCTAACTAGCGGGGGAGAAGAGACCCAGTACTTC.

This clonotype was detected many times. The CDR3 sequence is CASGLVLAGGADTQYF. CDR3 nucleotide sequence: TGTGCTAGTGGTTTGGTTCTAGCGGGGGGGGCAGATACGCAGTATTTT. This chain joins TRBV12-5 and TRBJ2-3; 12 nucleotides align to TRBD2. Germline values: CDR1 LGHNT, CDR2 FRNRAP. V lost 0 bases, J lost 4 bases, and 2 bases stayed unmatched. The CDR3 loop spans 16 amino acids. Full variable domain (remainder filled in from reference TRBV12-5 and TRBJ2-3): DARVTQTPRHKVTEMGQEVTMRCQPILGHNTVFWYRQTMMQGLELLAYFRNRAPLDDSGMPKDRFSAEMPDATLATLKIQPSEPRDSAVYFCASGLVLAGGADTQYFGPGTRLTVL.

This clonotype was detected only a few times. V gene TRBV20-1 combines with J gene TRBJ2-5; TRBD2 matches 12 bases. Germline-derived CDR1 and CDR2 are DFQATT and SNEGSKA (reference sequence). The CDR3 runs 15 residues. J gave up 2 bases and V 6 bases, and 7 bases lay outside the gene matches. CDR3 amino acids: CSAPGTSGSQETQYF. The CDR3 region has the DNA TGCAGTGCCCCCGGGACTAGCGGGTCACAAGAGACCCAGTACTTC.

This clonotype was recorded at least ten times. The DNA of the CDR3 is TGTGCCAGCAGCTCCCCCTTAGCCAAAAACATTCAGTACTTC. It yields the protein CASSSPLAKNIQYF. The chain is built from TRBV7-9 and TRBJ2-4; D remains unclear. Trimming shortened V by 4 bases and J by 0 bases, and 7 bases separated the two germline ends. Per the germline V gene, CDR1 is SEHNR and CDR2 is FQNEAQ (reference sequence). The CDR3 is 14 residues long.

The rearrangement joins TRBV7-8 to TRBJ1-6; D gene uncertain. This CDR3 contains 17 residues. Germline values: CDR1 SGHVS, CDR2 FQNEAQ. The germline V and J ends were trimmed by 6 bases and 0 bases, with 15 bases remaining between them. The CDR3 region has the DNA TGTGCCAGCAGAAATCCGAGGGCGAGCTCCTATAATTCACCCCTCCACTTT. This translates into CASRNPRASSYNSPLHF.

This clonotype was detected ten times or more. The chain has TRBV11-2 and TRBJ2-7, with no clear D. CDR3 size: 16 residues. V lost 2 bases and J 2 bases, leaving 16 bases between the germline ends. CDR1 and CDR2 (germline): SGHAT, FQNNGV. The CDR3 here is CASSLFLNLIPYEQYF. The DNA for the CDR3 is TGTGCCAGCAGCTTATTTTTGAATCTTATCCCCTACGAGCAGTACTTC. Full variable domain (rest looked up from reference TRBV11-2 and TRBJ2-7): EAGVAQSPRYKIIEKRQSVAFWCNPISGHATLYWYQQILGQGPKLLIQFQNNGVVDDSQLPKDRFSAERLKGVDSTLKIQPAKLEDSAVYLCASSLFLNLIPYEQYFGPGTRLTVT.

This clonotype was seen at least ten times. The rearrangement uses TRBV5-5 and TRBJ2-5; 8 bases are a match to TRBD1. CDR3 length: 14 amino acids. The J segment lost 2 bases and the V segment lost 5 bases, leaving 5 bases of the junction unmatched. Germline V gene sequence: CDR1 SGHKS, CDR2 YYEKEE (reference sequence). The DNA of the CDR3 is TGTGCCAGCAGTTCGACAGGGGTGCAAGAGACCCAGTACTTC. This encodes CASSSTGVQETQYF.

This clonotype appeared many times. The chain joins TRBV29-1 to TRBJ2-7, with a possible D match to TRBD1 (6 bases). Per germline, CDR1 SQVTM and CDR2 ANQGSEA. The V end lost 6 bases, the J end lost 2 bases, and 11 bases lay between the germline ends. This CDR3 has 12 residues. The CDR3 DNA follows: TGCAGCGTGCTGACAGGACCCTACGAGCAGTACTTC. Amino acids: CSVLTGPYEQYF.

This clonotype was found many times. The CDR3 here is CASSPLAGVYNEQFF. In DNA form, the CDR3 reads TGTGCCAGCAGCCCATTAGCGGGGGTCTACAATGAGCAGTTCTTC. The gene calls are TRBV14 and TRBJ2-1; TRBD2 matches 9 bases. The CDR3 covers 15 residues. Germline V gene data show CDR1 as SGHDN and CDR2 as FVKESK. V lost 4 bases to trimming and J lost 3 bases; unmatched junction nucleotides: 4.

This clonotype was recorded many times. The rearrangement links TRBV21-1 to TRBJ2-7; the table's D call of TRBD1 was not tested on the DNA. TRBV21-1 is recorded as a pseudogene. The CDR3 loop spans 15 amino acids. CDR3 nucleotides: TGTGCCAGCAGCAAGAGGCGGACAGAAACCTACGAGCAGTACTTC. It translates to CASSKRRTETYEQYF.

This chain joins TRBV7-8 and TRBJ2-1; 12 bases fit TRBD2. Trimming took 3 bases from V and 6 from J; bases not matched to a gene: 12. Germline V gives CDR1 SGHVS, CDR2 FQNEAQ. The CDR3 runs to 18 residues. The CDR3 bases are TGTGCCAGCAGCTTTCCTAGGCTAGCGGGGGGGCAGGGCAATGAGCAGTTCTTC. Its protein product is CASSFPRLAGGQGNEQFF. The full variable domain, in which reference TRBV7-8 and TRBJ2-1 provide the parts outside the CDR3, is GAGVSQSPRYKVAKRGQDVALRCDPISGHVSLFWYQQALGQGPEFLTYFQNEAQLDKSGLPSDRFFAERPEGSVSTLKIQRTQQEDSAVYLCASSFPRLAGGQGNEQFFGPGTRLTVL.

In its sample, this clonotype was seen many times. The chain couples TRBV28 to TRBJ2-1, with 9 bases fitting TRBD2. V shed 2 bases, J shed 4 bases, and the junction held 3 bases outside the gene matches. The CDR3 has 15 residues. Germline CDR1 MDHEN, CDR2 SYDVKM. The CDR3 region is CASSLSGGRYNEQFF. The CDR3 DNA is TGTGCCAGCAGTTTAAGCGGGGGGCGTTACAATGAGCAGTTCTTC.

This clonotype was detected ten times or more. The chain employs TRBV20-1 and TRBJ2-1; TRBD2 matches at 7 bases. This CDR3 is 12 amino acids long. After removal of 3 bases from V and 4 bases from J, the junction contained 0 bases not matched to a gene. CDR1 is DFQATT and CDR2 is SNEGSKA in the germline V gene (reference sequence). CDR3 in amino acids: CSARGGYNEQFF. The CDR3 DNA sequence: TGCAGTGCTAGGGGGGGGTACAATGAGCAGTTCTTC.

This clonotype was detected many times. The chain has TRBV3-1 and TRBJ2-5; D unresolved. Trimming shortened V by 5 bases and J by 5 bases, and 3 bases separated the two germline ends. The CDR3 has 10 residues. Germline lookup yields CDR1 LGHDT and CDR2 YNNKEL (reference sequence). CDR3 nucleotide sequence: TGTGCCAGCAGCGGGGAGACCCAGTACTTC. Translation gives CASSGETQYF.

This clonotype has ten or more counts. The V and J genes are TRBV3-1 and TRBJ1-2; TRBD1 is a possible D gene (5 bases). The V end lost 8 bases, the J end lost 2 bases, and 15 bases lay between the germline ends. In germline, CDR1 is LGHDT, CDR2 YNNKEL (reference sequence). The CDR3 runs to 14 residues. For the CDR3, the DNA is TGTGCCAGCGGACCCTGGGGACTGAACTATGGCTACACCTTC. Translation gives CASGPWGLNYGYTF.

This clonotype has ten or more counts. The chain carries TRBV12-3 or TRBV12-4 and TRBJ2-5; 13 nucleotides match TRBD2. The CDR3 loop spans 18 amino acids. Losses at the gene ends were 0 bases for V and 6 bases for J; bases not matched to a gene: 10. The CDR3 reads CASSLAGLAGATGKTQYF. The CDR3 DNA is TGTGCCAGCAGTTTAGCCGGACTAGCGGGGGCCACGGGGAAGACCCAGTACTTC.

At least ten counts were recorded for this clonotype. V gene TRBV25-1 combines with J gene TRBJ1-2; 7 bases match TRBD1. This CDR3 region has 15 residues. The trim removed 4 bases at V and 5 bases at J, leaving 10 bases unmatched. The V gene's germline CDR1 is MGHDK and CDR2 SYGVNS. The CDR3 spells CASSGTPQGQYGYTF. The DNA for the CDR3 is TGTGCCAGCAGTGGAACTCCACAGGGGCAGTATGGCTACACCTTC.

This clonotype was seen at least ten times. Here the CDR3 DNA reads TGTGCCAGCAGCGTAGATGGAGGACCCTACAATGAGCAGTTCTTC. It codes for CASSVDGGPYNEQFF. V gene TRBV9 combines with J gene TRBJ2-1; TRBD2 might be the D (5 bases). The germline V gene encodes CDR1 SGDLS and CDR2 YYNGEE. This CDR3 comprises 15 residues. V gave up 0 bases and J gave up 2 bases, with 9 bases separating them.

This clonotype was counted at least ten times. V and J are TRBV9 and TRBJ2-2; 7 nucleotides line up with TRBD2. CDR1 and CDR2 (germline): SGDLS, YYNGEE. The CDR3 covers 16 residues. The trim removed 4 bases at V and 2 bases at J, leaving 8 bases unmatched. The CDR3 nucleotides read TGTGCCAGCAGCCCAAGGGGAGGGGTTAACACCGGGGAGCTGTTTTTT. Translation gives CASSPRGGVNTGELFF.

This clonotype appeared many times. This chain links TRBV7-9 with TRBJ1-6, with 8 bases matching TRBD1. CDR3 length: 14 amino acids. Germline CDR1 SEHNR, CDR2 FQNEAQ (reference sequence). The V gene end was trimmed by 3 bases and the J gene end by 8 bases; junction bases not matched to a gene: 3. The CDR3 DNA sequence: TGTGCCAGCAGCTTGGCAGGGGGCCATTCACCCCTCCACTTT. This sequence encodes CASSLAGGHSPLHF. The entire variable domain, with the rest obtained from reference TRBV7-9 and TRBJ1-6, is as follows: DTGVSQNPRHKITKRGQNVTFRCDPISEHNRLYWYRQTLGQGPEFLTYFQNEAQLEKSRLLSDRFSAERPKGSFSTLEIQRTEQGDSAMYLCASSLAGGHSPLHFGNGTRLTVT.

This clonotype has ten or more counts. V gene TRBV29-1 combines with J gene TRBJ1-2; D remains unclear. Germline lookup yields CDR1 SQVTM and CDR2 ANQGSEA. V dropped 6 bases and J dropped 1 base, with 6 bases sitting between them. The CDR3 sequence is 11 residues long. Here the CDR3 reads CSVADNYGYTF. The CDR3 region has the DNA TGCAGCGTCGCTGATAACTATGGCTACACCTTC.

J is TRBJ2-3 and V is TRBV7-9, with D possibly being TRBD1 (6 bases). V lost 4 bases to trimming and J lost 4 bases, with 15 bases between them. Germline V CDR1 and CDR2: SEHNR, FQNEAQ (reference sequence). The CDR3 covers 15 residues. The CDR3 DNA reads as TGTGCCAGCAGCTGGGGGCGTACTCGCTCAGATACGCAGTATTTT. Its protein product is CASSWGRTRSDTQYF. The whole variable domain, remainder taken from reference TRBV7-9 and TRBJ2-3, is DTGVSQNPRHKITKRGQNVTFRCDPISEHNRLYWYRQTLGQGPEFLTYFQNEAQLEKSRLLSDRFSAERPKGSFSTLEIQRTEQGDSAMYLCASSWGRTRSDTQYFGPGTRLTVL.

This clonotype has only a few counts. The chain employs TRBV7-2 and TRBJ2-7; no firm D call. The V gene's germline CDR1 is SGHTA and CDR2 FQGNSA. The CDR3 is 14 amino acids. V was cut by 5 bases and J by 5 bases, with 16 bases left in between. CDR3 residues: CASSHPSFLHEQYF. The CDR3 coding sequence is TGTGCCAGCAGCCATCCTAGTTTTCTCCACGAGCAGTACTTC. The complete variable domain, with remaining parts taken from reference TRBV7-2 and TRBJ2-7, reads GAGVSQSPSNKVTEKGKDVELRCDPISGHTALYWYRQSLGQGLEFLIYFQGNSAPDKSGLPSDRFSAERTGGSVSTLTIQRTQQEDSAVYLCASSHPSFLHEQYFGPGTRLTVT.

This clonotype was seen a few times. The V and J genes are TRBV7-2 and TRBJ1-5; unclear D gene. The CDR3 has 16 residues. Germline V gene lookup returns CDR1 SGHTA and CDR2 FQGNSA. With 5 bases removed from V and 4 bases from J, the gap between germline ends came to 18 bases. The CDR3, as DNA: TGTGCCAGCAGCCCACCCTTGGTGGGCCGGAATCAGCCCCAGCATTTT. It yields the protein CASSPPLVGRNQPQHF.

V gene TRBV5-1 combines with J gene TRBJ2-2; no reliable D call. The V end lost 4 bases, the J end lost 7 bases, and 11 bases lay between the germline ends. The CDR3 length is 13 residues. CDR1 is SGHRS, CDR2 YFSETQ, per germline. CDR3 sequence reads: CASSTAWDGELFF. The CDR3 coding sequence is TGCGCCAGCAGCACCGCCTGGGACGGGGAGCTGTTTTTT. The whole variable domain, filled in from reference TRBV5-1 and TRBJ2-2, reads KAGVTQTPRYLIKTRGQQVTLSCSPISGHRSVSWYQQTPGQGLQFLFEYFSETQRNKGNFPGRFSGRQFSNSRSEMNVSTLELGDSALYLCASSTAWDGELFFGEGSRLTVL.

This clonotype has at least ten counts. The genes are TRBV7-9 and TRBJ1-5; D may be TRBD1 (5 bases). Trimming took off 7 bases at V and 4 bases at J, with 11 bases between the two ends. The germline V gene has CDR1 SEHNR and CDR2 FQNEAQ (reference sequence). This CDR3 has 13 amino acids. The CDR3 coding sequence is TGTGCCAGCACGGGGGAGGGGAATCAGCCCCAGCATTTT. Residues: CASTGEGNQPQHF.

This clonotype has at least ten counts. The V gene is TRBV28, the J gene TRBJ2-1; 16 positions match TRBD2. With 5 bases clipped from V and 7 bases from J, the junction kept 2 bases outside the gene matches. The CDR3 runs to 15 residues. Germline V gene lookup returns CDR1 MDHEN and CDR2 SYDVKM. CDR3: CASSPGLAGGNEQFF. The CDR3 region has the DNA TGTGCCAGCAGTCCGGGACTAGCGGGGGGGAATGAGCAGTTCTTC.